What follows are 23 T cell receptor beta chains derived from one specimen sequenced in a study of CXCR3-negative and CXCR3-positive naive CD8 T cells. cDNA libraries for TRB were generated by 5' RACE incorporating UMI labels. TCRdb re-called the 5' RACE reads and shows each CDR3 protein once, DNA omitted. This table holds about 90,000 distinct CDR3 sequences. Sample: naive CXCR3- CD8+ T cells from blood. The sample's subset: CD45RO-CCR7+CD27+CD95- naive CD8+ T cells lacking CXCR3 (TNR3-). Receptors were obtained from a human donor in good health. Some clones in this sample may be carry-over from other donors' samples.

The chain employs TRBV6-5 and TRBJ1-1. The germline V gene has CDR1 MNHEY and CDR2 SVGAGI. The CDR3 has 13 amino acids. The CDR3 is CASSYSQNTEAFF.

The chain uses TRBV29-1 and TRBJ2-3; TCRdb's D call of TRBD1 is untestable without DNA. The CDR3 runs to 15 residues. CDR1 is SQVTM and CDR2 is ANQGSEA in the germline V gene. The CDR3 sequence: CSVELGQGSTDTQYF.

This chain joins TRBV25-1 and TRBJ2-7. CDR1 MGHDK and CDR2 SYGVNS come from the germline V gene. There are 14 residues in the CDR3. CDR3 amino acids: CASSESLGFYEQYF.

V gene TRBV6-2 or TRBV6-3 combines with J gene TRBJ2-2. This CDR3 comprises 11 residues. In germline, CDR1 is MNHEY, CDR2 SVGEGT. The CDR3 sequence: CASSYPGVLFF.

The chain employs TRBV20-1 and TRBJ2-1; TCRdb calls TRBD2, which cannot be checked without DNA. This CDR3 has 15 amino acids. In germline, CDR1 is DFQATT, CDR2 SNEGSKA (reference sequence). The CDR3 loop is CSAFPPSDSYNEQFF.

The chain combines TRBV5-1 with TRBJ1-1. Germline assignment: CDR1 SGHRS and CDR2 YFSETQ. This CDR3 spans 15 amino acids. CDR3 in amino acids: CASSFNQALETEAFF. Supplemented by reference TRBV5-1 and TRBJ1-1, the full variable domain reads KAGVTQTPRYLIKTRGQQVTLSCSPISGHRSVSWYQQTPGQGLQFLFEYFSETQRNKGNFPGRFSGRQFSNSRSEMNVSTLELGDSALYLCASSFNQALETEAFFGQGTRLTVV.

The chain uses TRBV5-6 and TRBJ1-5; the TRBD1 assignment by TCRdb is unverifiable without DNA. Germline CDR1 is SGHDT and CDR2 is YYEEEE. This CDR3 contains 15 residues. CDR3 residues: CASSLGTGVNQPQHF.

The genes are TRBV13 and TRBJ2-7; TCRdb proposes TRBD1, but this gene call is untestable without DNA. Per germline, CDR1 PRHDT and CDR2 FYEKMQ (reference sequence). This CDR3 has 17 residues. The CDR3 spells CASSSLTGTARSYEQYF.

The chain links TRBV7-2 to TRBJ2-7; the D gene TCRdb calls, TRBD1, cannot be checked with no DNA. Germline V gene data show CDR1 as SGHTA and CDR2 as FQGNSA. The CDR3 is 13 amino acids. The CDR3 sequence: CASSLHRDYEQYF.

Here the CDR3 reads CASSQSPFGEAGISYNEQFF. The chain carries TRBV4-3 and TRBJ2-1; absent DNA, TCRdb's TRBD2 call cannot be checked. This CDR3 has 20 amino acids. Looked up from germline, CDR1 is LGHNA and CDR2 is YSLEER.

CDR3 protein: CASSPLTGTGELFF. V usage is TRBV3-1 and J usage is TRBJ2-2; no DNA is available, so the TRBD1 call from TCRdb remains unchecked. Germline CDR1 and CDR2: LGHDT and YNNKEL (reference sequence). The CDR3 runs 14 residues.

The rearrangement joins TRBV7-9 to TRBJ2-1; the D gene TCRdb calls, TRBD2, cannot be checked with no DNA. The CDR3 spans 11 residues. Germline lookup yields CDR1 SEHNR and CDR2 FQNEAQ (reference sequence). The CDR3: CASSKAGEQFF.

The V and J genes are TRBV6-6 and TRBJ1-1. The germline V gene encodes CDR1 MNHNY and CDR2 SVGAGI (reference sequence). The CDR3 contains 13 residues. The CDR3 reads CASGDRPNTEAFF.

The V call is TRBV7-3, the J call TRBJ2-1; with no DNA, the TCRdb D assignment of TRBD2 cannot be verified. Germline V gene sequence: CDR1 SGHTA, CDR2 FQGTGA. CDR3 length: 14 residues. This chain's CDR3 is CASSWGGPQNEQFF.

The rearrangement uses TRBV7-9 and TRBJ2-2; TCRdb names TRBD1, which stays unverified in the absence of DNA. Per the germline V gene, CDR1 is SEHNR and CDR2 is FQNEAQ (reference sequence). The CDR3 is 15 amino acids. CDR3 protein: CASSKTGTNTGELFF.

The rearrangement links TRBV29-1 to TRBJ2-5. The CDR3 is made up of 12 amino acids. Germline lookup yields CDR1 SQVTM and CDR2 ANQGSEA. CDR3 region: CSVVDLWATQYF.

This chain links TRBV28 with TRBJ2-1; the TCRdb call, TRBD2, lacks DNA for checking. CDR1 is MDHEN and CDR2 is SYDVKM in the germline V gene. This CDR3 spans 15 amino acids. The CDR3: CASSQGASGYNEQFF.

V usage is TRBV5-5 and J usage is TRBJ1-1. Germline V gives CDR1 SGHKS, CDR2 YYEKEE (reference sequence). This CDR3 spans 15 amino acids. This chain's CDR3 is CASSTNPYDGTEAFF.

The CDR3: CSARGLADSYEQYF. The rearrangement links TRBV20-1 to TRBJ2-7; TCRdb's D gene call, TRBD2, goes unchecked for lack of DNA. The CDR3 spans 14 residues. Germline V gene sequence: CDR1 DFQATT, CDR2 SNEGSKA (reference sequence).

The CDR3 here is CSVEDLHNYGYTF. The chain recombines TRBV29-1 with TRBJ1-2. The CDR3 has 13 amino acids. Germline V gene lookup returns CDR1 SQVTM and CDR2 ANQGSEA.

The rearrangement links TRBV11-2 to TRBJ1-1. Per the germline V gene, CDR1 is SGHAT and CDR2 is FQNNGV. The CDR3 contains 12 residues. The CDR3 sequence is CASSQTSTEAFF.

The V and J genes are TRBV29-1 and TRBJ1-6; the TRBD1 assignment by TCRdb is unverifiable without DNA. The germline gives CDR1 SQVTM, CDR2 ANQGSEA. There are 14 residues in the CDR3. CDR3 sequence reads: CSAQSGQGNSPLHF.

The gene calls are TRBV7-6 and TRBJ2-3. The CDR3 runs 14 residues. Germline loops: CDR1 SGHVS, CDR2 FNYEAQ. CDR3 sequence: CASRLDTLADTQYF.